Detailed here is one T cell receptor beta chain. There is no known antigen for this receptor. Base qualities are not recorded, but no much larger clone differs from it by a single base. This entry is derived from a study of T cell repertoires in cytomegalovirus infection (dated 2019 in TCRdb). In terms of the full investigation: Donor HLA type was relevant to the analysis, as public TCR beta signatures indicated carriage of CMV infection together with the matching HLA type. The research as a whole found: Carriers of CMV infection plus the relevant HLA type were discriminated by the cumulative frequency of public TCR beta family members in the study cohort and in an independent roughly 340-donor cohort. The ex vivo response was dominated by HLA-C-restricted CMV-specific TCR beta clonotypes, which also provided the single most frequent clonotype in two of eight donors.

The CDR3 numbers 12 residues from cysteine through phenylalanine. Solely the CDR3 DNA is kept, with 36 bases framed from the first base. From a lookup of the germline V gene (reference sequence), CDR1 and CDR2 are DFQATT and SNEGSKA. The germline ends are 8 bases apart after V is trimmed by 1 base and J by 5 bases. Sequencing instrument: Illumina HiSeq 1500. TCRdb reran the public reads through fastp at Q25 and MiXCR, keeping productive beta chains. Entries are consolidated by CDR3 protein sequence, retaining the most common genes and DNA. Recorded for this sample are over 250,000 distinct CDR3 sequences; about 26% of them occurred a single time. Over 11% of the sample is in the top ten clones.

The V and J genes are TRBV20-1 and TRBJ2-5; the D gene is unclear. The sequence was obtained from a human donor in good health (CMV status not recorded). Some clones in this sample may be carry-over from other donors' samples. The sample comprised PBMCs. Here the CDR3 is given as CSARGPSETQYF. At the DNA level, the sequence is TGCAGTGCTAGAGGCCCCTCGGAGACCCAGTACTTC.